Sequencing of this TCR beta chain was carried out in a study of cytomegalovirus exposure and HLA in healthy donors. Notes on the study in general: Within a later analysis, the majority of CMV-associated TCR beta chains appeared HLA-restricted.

Trimming at V came to 4 bases and at J to 4 bases, leaving 9 bases not matched to a gene. Germline V gives CDR1 SQVTM, CDR2 ANQGSEA. The CDR3 extends over 15 amino acids. In its sample, this clone was seen a few times. Its antigen remains unidentified. PCR primers comprised 60 Vbeta and 13 Jbeta primers. Assay: immunoSEQ multiplex PCR; the TCRdb copy retains only in-frame clones and omits some. The sample comprises 110,000 to 150,000 clones, around three quarters of which are singletons, and 2.1% rests with the top ten. Each donor's status was that of a healthy bone marrow donor. The chain employs TRBV29-1 and TRBJ2-5; the match to TRBD2 covers 10 bases. This receptor was identified in a woman aged 55-70 years in good health and CMV-seropositive. Sequencing was carried out using PBMCs. CDR3 residues: CSVGIAGGRGETQYF. CDR3 in DNA: TGCAGCGTTGGCATAGCGGGAGGTCGCGGAGAGACCCAGTACTTC.